This section outlines one T cell receptor (beta chain) sequence together with its context. Its matching antigen is unknown. The sample originates from a study of immune evolution from preneoplasia to lung adenocarcinoma. Study summary: HLA loss of heterozygosity: about 7% AIS, about 15% MIA, about 31% ADC, none AAH. Study observations and caveats: Later-stage lesions seemingly showed higher T cell density and diversity than normal lung. Highest clonality occurred in KRAS-mutant, not EGFR-mutant or double wild-type, nodules.

Germline CDR1 is GTSNPN and CDR2 is SVGIG (reference sequence). Trimming took 0 bases from V and 0 from J, leaving 13 bases between them. This CDR3 is built from 16 residues. Resections took place in Japan or China from the mid-2010s to the late 2010s. Profiling relied on immunoSEQ multiplex PCR, and the TCRdb table lists in-frame clones only, not all of them. The sample consists of some 6,500 clones, approximately 88% of them appearing once. V gene TRBV30 combines with J gene TRBJ2-3, with TRBD2 as a possible D gene (6 bases). The receptor was isolated from a donor at least 70 years old with lung adenocarcinoma. Sequenced: FFPE lung adenocarcinoma in situ tissue. The CDR3 reads CAWSVELADSTDTQYF. The CDR3 coding sequence is TGTGCCTGGAGTGTGGAACTAGCAGATAGCACAGATACGCAGTATTTT.